This entry is about one T cell receptor beta chain. CDR3 length: 14 amino acids. Germline V gives CDR1 SGHAT, CDR2 FQDESV (reference sequence). The ends were cut back, 5 bases at V and 6 bases at J, with 13 bases in the middle. The authors' processing: Nucleated cell counts were estimated from reference gene primer amplification. Some clones are missing from TCRdb's copy, which holds only in-frame ones; the method was immunoSEQ multiplex PCR. V and J calls and clone size are given by that table; D and trimming were obtained from the DNA. The sample lists 250,000 or so clones, approximately 90% occurring once. The study drew participants aged roughly 18 to 89 years from some 25 US areas. These data belong to a study of blood T cell repertoires in COVID-19. Turning to the study itself: Collection of acute and convalescent COVID-19 samples took place in the United States, Italy and Spain. The analysed material was cDNA or gDNA that came from T cells, B-cell-depleted T cells, or PBMCs.

This chain uses TRBV11-1 with TRBJ2-2; D unclear. The source is a woman in her 30s with acute COVID-19. The sequenced sample was PBMCs or T cells enriched from blood (not recorded which). CDR3 region: CASSPARGAGELFF. In DNA form, the CDR3 reads TGTGCCAGCAGCCCCGCCCGAGGAGCCGGGGAGCTGTTTTTT.